Following are 28 T cell receptor beta chains from one sample sequenced in a study of control samples from healthy donors and cancer patients. Sequenced by immunoSEQ multiplex PCR; TCRdb stores in-frame clones only, minus some. The repertoire holds roughly 150,000 clones, with 93% as singletons. The sample taken for sequencing was blood. The receptors originated from a man aged 18 to 30 in good health.

The chain employs TRBV12-5 and TRBJ2-1; D gene uncertain. The CDR3 runs 12 residues. V lost 3 bases and J 1 base, leaving 1 base between the germline ends. Germline V gene lookup returns CDR1 LGHNT and CDR2 FRNRAP. CDR3 sequence: CASGLSYNEQFF. CDR3 DNA sequence: TGTGCTAGTGGTTTATCCTACAATGAGCAGTTCTTC.

This chain joins TRBV2 and TRBJ1-1; 8 nucleotides align to TRBD1. J lost 3 bases, V lost 7 bases, and 7 bases had no gene match. The CDR3 loop spans 14 amino acids. Germline assignment: CDR1 SNHLY and CDR2 FYNNEI. CDR3: CASINDRGYTEAFF. CDR3 nucleotide sequence: TGTGCCAGCATTAATGACAGGGGTTACACTGAAGCTTTCTTT.

As for this clone: The same CDR3 can be traced to other DNA sequences in this sample. CDR3 residues: CASSQDGRGRSGNTIYF. The DNA for the CDR3 is TGCGCCAGCAGCCAAGATGGGAGAGGGAGATCTGGAAACACCATATATTTT. The chain carries TRBV4-1 and TRBJ1-3; D gene unclear. The V end lost 0 bases, the J end lost 1 base, and 13 bases lay between the germline ends. CDR1 MGHRA and CDR2 YSYEKL come from the germline V gene. The CDR3 is 17 amino acids.

The CDR3 sequence is CASSVGGTSKSYEQYF. The CDR3 DNA follows: TGTGCCAGCAGCGTAGGTGGCACGTCGAAATCCTACGAGCAGTACTTC. V gene TRBV9 combines with J gene TRBJ2-7; D remains unclear. V lost 0 bases and J lost 1, with 14 bases in between. Looked up from germline, CDR1 is SGDLS and CDR2 is YYNGEE. The CDR3 loop spans 16 amino acids.

The chain joins TRBV7-9 to TRBJ1-2; D is ambiguous. V dropped 3 bases and J dropped 3 bases, with 2 bases sitting between them. The CDR3 consists of 11 residues. Per the germline V gene, CDR1 is SEHNR and CDR2 is FQNEAQ (reference sequence). The DNA of the CDR3 is TGTGCCAGCAGCTTGGACTATGGCTACACCTTC. It is translated as CASSLDYGYTF.

J is TRBJ2-3 and V is TRBV9; D might be TRBD2 (6 bases). CDR1 and CDR2 from the germline V gene are SGDLS and YYNGEE. CDR3 length equals 15 residues. The V gene lost 3 bases and the J gene lost 2 bases, with 13 bases spanning the gap. Here the CDR3 DNA reads TGTGCCAGCAGCGGGTCAGGGACTTACACAGATACGCAGTATTTT. This codes for CASSGSGTYTDTQYF.

This clone was seen a single time. This chain links TRBV18 with TRBJ1-5; D call uncertain. The CDR3 spans 13 residues. V was clipped by 2 bases and J by 3 bases, with 5 bases between them. Germline V lookup: CDR1 KGHSH, CDR2 LQKENI. CDR3: CASSPETNQPQHF. CDR3 sequence (DNA): TGTGCCAGCTCACCAGAAACCAATCAGCCCCAGCATTTT.

The chain employs TRBV6-5 and TRBJ1-1, with 8 bases lining up with TRBD1. The CDR3 runs 15 residues. With 7 bases clipped from V and 4 bases from J, the junction kept 11 bases outside the gene matches. CDR1 is MNHEY and CDR2 is SVGAGI in the germline V gene. The CDR3 DNA is TGTGCCAGCAACAGACAGGGGTATCACGGCACTGAAGCTTTCTTT. Translated, it gives CASNRQGYHGTEAFF.

The chain joins TRBV27 to TRBJ1-1; D is unclear. The V end was cut by 3 bases, the J end by 3 bases, with 14 bases between. Germline CDR1 MNHEY, CDR2 SMNVEV (reference sequence). The CDR3 is made up of 15 amino acids. The CDR3 loop reads CASSFGGIRDTEAFF. The CDR3 DNA sequence: TGTGCCAGCAGTTTTGGAGGGATTAGGGACACTGAAGCTTTCTTT.

The chain uses TRBV6-6 and TRBJ1-5; D remains ambiguous. Trimming took 2 bases from V and 5 from J, leaving 10 bases between them. The germline gives CDR1 MNHNY, CDR2 SVGAGI (reference sequence). There are 14 residues in the CDR3. In nucleotides, the CDR3 is TGTGCCAGCAGTTACGCAGGTCCCTATCAGCCCCAGCATTTT. The encoded protein is CASSYAGPYQPQHF.

V is TRBV18 and J is TRBJ1-2; D gene ambiguous. Germline values: CDR1 KGHSH, CDR2 LQKENI. The CDR3 totals 14 residues. V lost 3 bases and J lost 4, with 12 bases in between. The DNA for the CDR3 is TGTGCCAGCTCACCCGGGTCCCTAACCTATGGCTACACCTTC. This encodes CASSPGSLTYGYTF.

The chain uses TRBV7-9 and TRBJ2-2, with D hard to call. CDR1 and CDR2 (germline): SEHNR, FQNEAQ (reference sequence). The CDR3 is 13 amino acids. The V gene lost 4 bases and the J gene lost 0 bases, with 3 bases spanning the gap. DNA of the CDR3: TGTGCCAGCAGCTGGTCGAACACCGGGGAGCTGTTTTTT. It translates to CASSWSNTGELFF.

The rearrangement uses TRBV19 and TRBJ2-3, with D unclear. The CDR3 is made up of 17 amino acids. Per the germline V gene, CDR1 is LNHDA and CDR2 is SQIVND (reference sequence). Trimming removed 3 bases at V and 2 bases at J, with 18 bases between. CDR3 coding DNA: TGTGCCAGTAGTATTACTCTCCCCGAAGCTGACACAGATACGCAGTATTTT. Translated, it gives CASSITLPEADTDTQYF.

The chain uses TRBV7-2 and TRBJ2-5, with 8 bases matching TRBD2. V shed 5 bases, J shed 7 bases, and the junction held 9 bases outside the gene matches. The V gene's germline CDR1 is SGHTA and CDR2 FQGNSA. The CDR3 totals 14 residues. For the CDR3, the DNA is TGTGCCAGCAGCCCGGGACTAGTGGGTGGGACCCAGTACTTC. It translates to CASSPGLVGGTQYF.

This clone was seen more than once but under ten times. CDR3 sequence reads: CASSLGQDYNSPLHF. In DNA form, the CDR3 reads TGTGCCAGCAGCCTAGGGCAGGACTATAATTCACCCCTCCACTTT. This rearrangement joins TRBV5-4 to TRBJ1-6, with no clear D. Between the trimmed V and J ends, which lost 4 bases and 3 bases, there was a span of 11 bases. The CDR3 runs 15 residues. The germline V gene has CDR1 SGHNT and CDR2 YYREEE (reference sequence).

This CDR3 reads CASSQALTGGTEAFF. As DNA, the CDR3 is TGCGCCAGCAGCCAGGCCCTGACAGGGGGCACTGAAGCTTTCTTT. The chain joins TRBV5-1 to TRBJ1-1; 9 bases map to TRBD1. The CDR3 length is 15 residues. CDR1 SGHRS and CDR2 YFSETQ come from the germline V gene. The ends lost 4 bases at V and 4 bases at J; junction bases unmatched: 8.

A note on this clone: The sample has other DNA sequences that encode this CDR3 too. The rearrangement links TRBV11-2 to TRBJ2-7; 10 bases line up with TRBD2. CDR3 length equals 17 residues. Looked up from germline, CDR1 is SGHAT and CDR2 is FQNNGV. Trimming took 2 bases from V and 0 from J; bases not matched to a gene: 7. The CDR3 is CASSLTAGGISSYEQYF. CDR3 DNA: TGTGCCAGCAGCTTAACAGCGGGAGGGATAAGCTCCTACGAGCAGTACTTC.

This chain uses TRBV14 with TRBJ2-4; either TRBD1 or TRBD2 may supply D (6 bases each). The CDR3 is made up of 17 amino acids. CDR1 and CDR2 (germline): SGHDN, FVKESK. Trimming removed 1 base from V and 1 base from J, with 14 bases in between. CDR3 sequence: CASSQVSGATAKNIQYF. The DNA for the CDR3 is TGTGCCAGCAGCCAAGTCTCGGGGGCGACCGCCAAAAACATTCAGTACTTC.

The chain joins TRBV30 to TRBJ1-5; D is ambiguous. Trimming pared 3 bases from V and 5 bases from J, leaving 8 bases between. The length of the CDR3 is 12 residues. CDR1 is GTSNPN, CDR2 SVGIG, per germline (reference sequence). The CDR3 DNA reads as TGTGCCTGGAGGGCGAGGGATCAGCCCCAGCATTTT. It yields the protein CAWRARDQPQHF.

V and J are TRBV7-2 and TRBJ1-1; 7 bases align to TRBD1. This CDR3 is 14 amino acids long. Per the germline V gene, CDR1 is SGHTA and CDR2 is FQGNSA. The trim removed 3 bases at V and 4 bases at J, leaving 5 bases unmatched. The CDR3 DNA is TGTGCCAGCAGCTTGACAGGGAGTGGCACTGAAGCTTTCTTT. Encoded protein: CASSLTGSGTEAFF.

This chain joins TRBV7-9 and TRBJ2-6; D is possibly TRBD1 or TRBD2 (5 bases each). This CDR3 region has 15 residues. Germline CDR1 reads SEHNR; CDR2 reads FQNEAQ (reference sequence). V shed 3 bases and J shed 2 bases, with 8 bases lying between them. The DNA for the CDR3 is TGTGCCAGCAGCTTTCAGGGACCTGGGGCCAACGTCCTGACTTTC. This encodes CASSFQGPGANVLTF.

The chain combines TRBV5-6 with TRBJ1-2, with D possibly matching TRBD1 (5 bases). Per germline, CDR1 SGHDT and CDR2 YYEEEE. Trimming left V 3 bases short and J 5 bases short, with 14 bases between. The CDR3 contains 14 residues. The CDR3 region is CASSSDGGPYGYTF. The CDR3 DNA sequence: TGTGCCAGCAGCTCGGACGGGGGTCCTTATGGCTACACCTTC.

The V and J genes are TRBV4-1 and TRBJ2-3; 9 bases line up with TRBD2. Germline values: CDR1 MGHRA, CDR2 YSYEKL. The CDR3 runs 17 residues. The V segment lost 4 bases and the J segment 8 bases; nucleotides outside the gene matches: 16. The DNA of the CDR3 is TGCGCCAGCAGCCTAGGGGCGGGGGGGCTTACACATGTTACGCAGTATTTT. It specifies CASSLGAGGLTHVTQYF.

The rearrangement joins TRBV30 to TRBJ2-5; 10 nucleotides agree with TRBD2. The CDR3 has 12 amino acids. V trimming: 2 bases; J trimming: 7 bases; junction bases outside the gene matches: 1. Germline lookup yields CDR1 GTSNPN and CDR2 SVGIG (reference sequence). For the CDR3, the DNA is TGTGCCTGGAGTATAGCGGGGGGGACCCAGTACTTC. It specifies CAWSIAGGTQYF.

The CDR3 is CASRALQGRENYGYTF. Written as DNA, the CDR3 is TGTGCCAGCAGGGCCCTCCAGGGCAGGGAGAACTATGGCTACACCTTC. The chain uses TRBV28 and TRBJ1-2, with D perhaps matching TRBD1 (5 bases). Trimming removed 6 bases at V and 2 bases at J, with 19 bases between. The CDR3 extends over 16 amino acids. Looked up from germline, CDR1 is MDHEN and CDR2 is SYDVKM.

The chain has TRBV6-1 and TRBJ2-7; D gene unclear. This CDR3 comprises 13 residues. Trimming removed 4 bases at V and 5 bases at J, with 12 bases between. The germline gives CDR1 MNHNS, CDR2 SASEGT. The CDR3 loop reads CASSGAFGDEQYF. The CDR3 nucleotides are TGTGCCAGCAGTGGAGCATTTGGGGACGAGCAGTACTTC.

The genes are TRBV6-6 and TRBJ2-1; 10 bases agree with TRBD2. Germline assignment: CDR1 MNHNY and CDR2 SVGAGI (reference sequence). There are 15 residues in the CDR3. Germline trimming cut 6 bases from V and 9 bases from J; bases unmatched to any gene: 11. This CDR3 is CASRISGRVGSEQFF. The CDR3 region has the DNA TGTGCCAGCAGAATAAGCGGGAGGGTTGGGAGTGAGCAGTTCTTC.

This chain uses TRBV9 with TRBJ2-1, with D possibly being TRBD2 (5 bases). Germline-derived CDR1 and CDR2 are SGDLS and YYNGEE. The CDR3 runs to 15 residues. V was cut by 2 bases and J by 4 bases, with 13 bases left in between. The CDR3 DNA sequence: TGTGCCAGCAGCGTCGAGGGAGCGAGTTACAATGAGCAGTTCTTC. It translates to CASSVEGASYNEQFF.